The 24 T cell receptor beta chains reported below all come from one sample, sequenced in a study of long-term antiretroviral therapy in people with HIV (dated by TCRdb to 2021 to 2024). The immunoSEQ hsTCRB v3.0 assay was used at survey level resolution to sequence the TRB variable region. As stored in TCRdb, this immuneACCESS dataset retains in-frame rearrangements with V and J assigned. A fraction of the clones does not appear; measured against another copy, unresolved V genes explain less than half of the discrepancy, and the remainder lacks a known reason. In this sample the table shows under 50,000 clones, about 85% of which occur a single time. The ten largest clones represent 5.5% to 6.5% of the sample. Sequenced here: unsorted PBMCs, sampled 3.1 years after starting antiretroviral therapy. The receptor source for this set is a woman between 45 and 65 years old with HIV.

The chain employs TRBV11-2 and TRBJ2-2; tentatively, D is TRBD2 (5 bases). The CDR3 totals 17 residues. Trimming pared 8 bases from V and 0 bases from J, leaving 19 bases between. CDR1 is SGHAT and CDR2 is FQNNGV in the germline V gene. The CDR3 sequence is CASPPEDQGSNTGELFF. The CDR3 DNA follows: TGTGCCAGCCCCCCGGAGGACCAAGGGTCGAACACCGGGGAGCTGTTTTTT.

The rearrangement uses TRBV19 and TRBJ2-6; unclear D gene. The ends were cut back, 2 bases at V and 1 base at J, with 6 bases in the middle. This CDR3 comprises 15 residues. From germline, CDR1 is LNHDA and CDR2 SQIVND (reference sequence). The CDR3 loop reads CASSIPGSGANVLTF. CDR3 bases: TGTGCCAGTAGTATACCCGGGTCTGGGGCCAACGTCCTGACTTTC.

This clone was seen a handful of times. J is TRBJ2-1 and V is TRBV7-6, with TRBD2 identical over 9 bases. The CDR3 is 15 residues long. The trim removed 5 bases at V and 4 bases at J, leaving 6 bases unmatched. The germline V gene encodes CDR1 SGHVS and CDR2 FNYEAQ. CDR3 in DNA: TGTGCCAGCAGCCTAGGACTAGCGTCTTACAATGAGCAGTTCTTC. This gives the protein CASSLGLASYNEQFF.

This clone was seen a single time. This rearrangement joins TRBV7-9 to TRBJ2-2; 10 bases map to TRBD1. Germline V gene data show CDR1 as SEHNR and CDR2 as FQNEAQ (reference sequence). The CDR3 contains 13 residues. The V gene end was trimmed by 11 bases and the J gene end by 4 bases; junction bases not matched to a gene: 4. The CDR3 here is CAGDRGSTGELFF. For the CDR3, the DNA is TGTGCCGGGGACAGGGGATCCACCGGGGAGCTGTTTTTT.

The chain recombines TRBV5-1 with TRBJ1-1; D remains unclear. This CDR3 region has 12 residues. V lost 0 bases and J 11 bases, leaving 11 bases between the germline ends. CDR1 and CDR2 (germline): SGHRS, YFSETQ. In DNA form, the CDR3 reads TGCGCCAGCAGCTTGGAAGGGAATTCGGCTTTCTTT. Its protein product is CASSLEGNSAFF.

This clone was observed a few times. The CDR3 DNA reads as TGTGCTAGTGGTTCTGGACAGGGGAGCAAGCCCCAGCATTTT. It encodes CASGSGQGSKPQHF. The chain links TRBV12-5 to TRBJ1-5, with 9 nucleotides matching TRBD1. Germline CDR1 and CDR2: LGHNT and FRNRAP. J gave up 8 bases and V 4 bases, and 6 bases lay outside the gene matches. The CDR3 has 14 amino acids.

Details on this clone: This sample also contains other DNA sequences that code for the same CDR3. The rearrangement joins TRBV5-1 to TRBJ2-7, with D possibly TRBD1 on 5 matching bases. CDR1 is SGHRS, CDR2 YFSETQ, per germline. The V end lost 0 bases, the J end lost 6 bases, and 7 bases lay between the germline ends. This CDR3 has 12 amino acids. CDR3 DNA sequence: TGCGCCAGCAGCTTGGAAGGGGTCGAGCAGTACTTC. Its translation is CASSLEGVEQYF.

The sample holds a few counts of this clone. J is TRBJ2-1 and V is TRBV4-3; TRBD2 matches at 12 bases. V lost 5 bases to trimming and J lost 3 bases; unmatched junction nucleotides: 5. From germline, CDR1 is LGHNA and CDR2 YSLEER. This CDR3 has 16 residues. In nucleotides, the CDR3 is TGCGCCAGCAGCGGGACTAGCGGGTCGAACTACAATGAGCAGTTCTTC. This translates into CASSGTSGSNYNEQFF.

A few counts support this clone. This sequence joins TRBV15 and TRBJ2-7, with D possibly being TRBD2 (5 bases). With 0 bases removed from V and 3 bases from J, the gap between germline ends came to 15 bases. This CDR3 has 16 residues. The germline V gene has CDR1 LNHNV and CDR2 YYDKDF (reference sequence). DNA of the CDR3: TGTGCCACCAGCAGAGAGCGAGGGTTTGACTTCTACGAGCAGTACTTC. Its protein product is CATSRERGFDFYEQYF.

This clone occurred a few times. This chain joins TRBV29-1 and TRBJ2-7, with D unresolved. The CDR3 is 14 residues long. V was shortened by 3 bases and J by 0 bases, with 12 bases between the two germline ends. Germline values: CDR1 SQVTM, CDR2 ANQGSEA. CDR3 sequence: CSVDRQLSSYEQYF. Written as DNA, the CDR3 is TGCAGCGTTGATAGGCAGCTAAGCTCCTACGAGCAGTACTTC.

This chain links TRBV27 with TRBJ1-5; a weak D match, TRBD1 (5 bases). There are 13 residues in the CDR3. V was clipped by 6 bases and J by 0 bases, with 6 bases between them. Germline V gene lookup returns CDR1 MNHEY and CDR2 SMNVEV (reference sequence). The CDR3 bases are TGTGCCAGCAGGACAGATAGCAATCAGCCCCAGCATTTT. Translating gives CASRTDSNQPQHF.

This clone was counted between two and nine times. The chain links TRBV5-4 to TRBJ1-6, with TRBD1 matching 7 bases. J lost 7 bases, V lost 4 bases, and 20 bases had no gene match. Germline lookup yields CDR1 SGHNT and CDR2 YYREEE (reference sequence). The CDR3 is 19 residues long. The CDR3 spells CASSPAFPNPGQLNSPLHF. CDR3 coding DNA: TGTGCCAGCAGCCCCGCTTTCCCCAACCCGGGACAGCTAAATTCACCCCTCCACTTT.

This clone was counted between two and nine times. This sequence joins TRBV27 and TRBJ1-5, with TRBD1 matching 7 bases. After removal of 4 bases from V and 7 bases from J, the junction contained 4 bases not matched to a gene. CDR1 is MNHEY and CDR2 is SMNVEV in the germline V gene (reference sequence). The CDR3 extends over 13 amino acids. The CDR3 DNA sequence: TGTGCCAGCAGTTGGACAGGAGGCCAGCCCCAGCATTTT. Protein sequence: CASSWTGGQPQHF.

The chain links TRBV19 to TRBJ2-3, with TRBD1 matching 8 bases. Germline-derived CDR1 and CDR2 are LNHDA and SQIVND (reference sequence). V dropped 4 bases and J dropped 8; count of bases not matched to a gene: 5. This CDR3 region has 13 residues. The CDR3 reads CASSTGGAGTQYF. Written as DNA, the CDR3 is TGTGCCAGTAGTACAGGGGGCGCCGGTACGCAGTATTTT.

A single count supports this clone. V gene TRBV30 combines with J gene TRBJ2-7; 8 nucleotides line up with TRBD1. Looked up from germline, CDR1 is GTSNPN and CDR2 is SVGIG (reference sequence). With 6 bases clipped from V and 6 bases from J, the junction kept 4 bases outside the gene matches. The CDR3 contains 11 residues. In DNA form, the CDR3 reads TGTGCCTGCAGGGGGCGCGGCGAGCAGTACTTC. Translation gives CACRGRGEQYF.

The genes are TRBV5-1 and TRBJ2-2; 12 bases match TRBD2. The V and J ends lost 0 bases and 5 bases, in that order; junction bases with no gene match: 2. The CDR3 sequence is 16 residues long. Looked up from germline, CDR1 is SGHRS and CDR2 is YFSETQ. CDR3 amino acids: CASSLDGLAGTGELFF. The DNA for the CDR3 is TGCGCCAGCAGCTTGGATGGACTAGCGGGAACCGGGGAGCTGTTTTTT.

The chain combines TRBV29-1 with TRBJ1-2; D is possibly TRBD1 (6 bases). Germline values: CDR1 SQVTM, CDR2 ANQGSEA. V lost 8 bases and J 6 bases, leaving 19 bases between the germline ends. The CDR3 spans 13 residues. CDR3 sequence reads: CSISQGLIHGYTF. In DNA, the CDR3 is TGCAGCATCTCACAGGGATTGATCCATGGCTACACCTTC.

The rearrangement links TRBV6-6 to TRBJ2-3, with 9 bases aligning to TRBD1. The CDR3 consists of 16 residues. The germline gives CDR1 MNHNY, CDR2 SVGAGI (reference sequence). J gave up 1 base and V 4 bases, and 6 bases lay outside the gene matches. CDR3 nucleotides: TGTGCCAGCAGTTCCGAGGACAGGGGAGGCACAGATACGCAGTATTTT. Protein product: CASSSEDRGGTDTQYF.

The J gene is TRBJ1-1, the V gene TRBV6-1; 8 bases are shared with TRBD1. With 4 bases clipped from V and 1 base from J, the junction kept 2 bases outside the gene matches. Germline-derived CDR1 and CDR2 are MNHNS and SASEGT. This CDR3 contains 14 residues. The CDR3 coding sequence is TGTGCCAGCAGTGGAGGACAGGGGAACACTGAAGCTTTCTTT. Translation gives CASSGGQGNTEAFF.

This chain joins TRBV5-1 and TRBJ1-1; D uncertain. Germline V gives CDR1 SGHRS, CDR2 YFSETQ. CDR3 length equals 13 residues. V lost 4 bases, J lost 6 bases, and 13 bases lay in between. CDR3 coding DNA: TGCGCCAGCAGCCCCCGCTCAGATGCTGAAGCTTTCTTT. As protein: CASSPRSDAEAFF.

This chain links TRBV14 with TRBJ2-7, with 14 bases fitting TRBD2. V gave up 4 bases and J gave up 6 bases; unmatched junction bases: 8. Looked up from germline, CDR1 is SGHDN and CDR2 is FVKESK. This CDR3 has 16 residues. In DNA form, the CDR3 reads TGTGCCAGCAGCCTAAGCGGGACTAGCGGGGGTCCCGAGCAGTACTTC. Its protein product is CASSLSGTSGGPEQYF.

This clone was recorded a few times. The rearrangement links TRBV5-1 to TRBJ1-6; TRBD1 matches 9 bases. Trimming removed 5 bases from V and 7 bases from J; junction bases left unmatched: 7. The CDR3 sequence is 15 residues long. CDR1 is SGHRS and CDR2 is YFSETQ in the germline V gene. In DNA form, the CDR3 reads TGCGCCAGCAGACGGGGGGGACAGGGCAATTCACCCCTCCACTTT. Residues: CASRRGGQGNSPLHF.

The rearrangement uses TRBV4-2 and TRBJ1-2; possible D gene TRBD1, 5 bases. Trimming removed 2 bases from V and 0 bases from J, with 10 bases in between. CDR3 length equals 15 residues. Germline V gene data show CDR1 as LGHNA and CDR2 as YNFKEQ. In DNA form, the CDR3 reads TGTGCCAGCAGCCAATCTTCGACAGCTAACTATGGCTACACCTTC. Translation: CASSQSSTANYGYTF.

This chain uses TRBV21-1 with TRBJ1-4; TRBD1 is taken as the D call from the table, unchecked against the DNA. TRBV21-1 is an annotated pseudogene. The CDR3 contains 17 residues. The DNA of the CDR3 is TGTGCCAGCAGCAAAGATAGGACAGCGGCAACTAATGAAAAACTGTTTTTT. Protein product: CASSKDRTAATNEKLFF.